The entry below describes one T cell receptor (beta chain). This CDR3 contains 14 residues. Germline values: CDR1 SGHTA, CDR2 FQGTGA. Trimming removed 6 bases from V and 3 bases from J; junction bases left unmatched: 3. These data come from a study of siplizumab effects on memory and regulatory T cells. Sequencing was performed with immunoSEQ multiplex PCR; in TCRdb, only in-frame clones are kept and a portion is missing. The sample carries 90,000 to 120,000 clones, just over 90% recorded once. V is TRBV7-3 and J is TRBJ2-7; 12 bases line up with TRBD2. The receptor was isolated from a human donor in good health. Source material: Tregs sorted from blood. CDR3 protein: CASSRLAGVYEQYF. CDR3 bases: TGTGCCAGCAGTCGACTAGCGGGAGTCTACGAGCAGTACTTC.